These T cell receptor beta chains were read from a single sample in a study of cytomegalovirus exposure and HLA in healthy donors. TCRdb's table, derived via immunoSEQ multiplex PCR, lists solely in-frame clones and lacks some. The sample shows around 100,000 clones, approximately 79% of them seen only once. What was sequenced was PBMCs. The receptors shown here come from a man aged 45-65 years in good health and CMV-seropositive. The CDR3 runs from the conserved cysteine through the conserved F or W. The D gene is left open where the match is weak. A clone size is listed for some rows: how often the clone was seen (once, few, many), or a class if it is expanded.

TRBJ2-7	.	15	TRBV6-1	TRBD1	CASSQLPDRGGEQYF	TGTGCCAGCAGTCAGCTCCCGGACAGGGGGGGCGAGCAGTACTTC
TRBJ2-5	.	16	TRBV4-1	.	CASSQESLVLQETQYF	TGCGCCAGCAGCCAAGAATCCCTGGTACTACAAGAGACCCAGTACTTC
TRBJ2-3	.	12	TRBV29-1	.	CSVATSSDTQYF	TGCAGCGTCGCGACAAGTTCAGATACGCAGTATTTT
TRBJ2-7	.	15	TRBV10-3	TRBD1	CAINSPGQGAHEQYF	TGTGCCATCAATAGCCCGGGACAGGGGGCCCACGAGCAGTACTTC
TRBJ2-7	few	18	TRBV7-6	TRBD2	CASSFRSSDSGSSYEQYF	TGTGCCAGCAGCTTTAGGAGCTCGGACAGCGGGAGCTCCTACGAGCAGTACTTC
TRBJ1-6	few	14	TRBV25-1	.	CASSATARNSPLHF	TGTGCCAGCAGTGCAACAGCTCGGAATTCACCCCTCCACTTT
TRBJ1-1	.	13	TRBV5-5	.	CASSLKAQPEAFF	TGTGCCAGCAGCTTGAAAGCTCAACCTGAAGCTTTCTTT
TRBJ1-4	.	14	TRBV7-6	.	CASSLWEFNEKLFF	TGTGCCAGCAGCTTATGGGAGTTTAATGAAAAACTGTTTTTT
TRBJ1-1	.	16	TRBV27	TRBD1	CASSLSRTGGFTEAFF	TGTGCCAGCAGTTTATCGAGGACAGGGGGTTTCACTGAAGCTTTCTTT
TRBJ2-4	.	15	TRBV18	.	CASSPTAVAKNIQYF	TGTGCCAGCTCACCAACAGCGGTAGCCAAAAACATTCAGTACTTC
TRBJ1-2	few	16	TRBV7-9	.	CSSSVGAGQGYYGYTF	TGTTCCAGCAGCGTGGGGGCAGGCCAGGGTTACTATGGCTACACCTTC
TRBJ2-3	.	16	TRBV5-1	TRBD2	CASSPGSSGGVDTQYF	TGCGCCAGCAGCCCGGGATCATCGGGAGGGGTAGATACGCAGTATTTT
TRBJ2-3	.	15	TRBV29-1	TRBD1	CSVGRDRSPTDTQYF	TGCAGCGTCGGACGGGACAGGAGTCCCACAGATACGCAGTATTTT
TRBJ2-3	.	16	TRBV15	.	CATSRDRTGAADTQYF	TGTGCCACCAGCAGAGATCGTACGGGAGCGGCAGATACGCAGTATTTT
TRBJ2-2	.	16	TRBV11-2	.	CASSLFAFANTGELFF	TGTGCCAGCAGCTTATTTGCGTTCGCGAACACCGGGGAGCTGTTTTTT
TRBJ2-2	.	15	TRBV2	.	CASIRNGGNTGELFF	TGTGCCAGCATCAGAAACGGGGGAAACACCGGGGAGCTGTTTTTT
TRBJ1-4	.	16	TRBV5-4	.	CASSSYSLATNEKLFF	TGTGCCAGCAGCTCGTACTCTTTGGCAACTAATGAAAAACTGTTTTTT
TRBJ1-2	.	16	TRBV7-9	.	CASSLDQAGITRDQSF	TGTGCCAGCAGCTTAGACCAGGCGGGGATCACACGAGATCAATCCTTC
TRBJ2-7	.	15	TRBV10-3	TRBD1	CAIRDSQSMYYEQYF	TGTGCCATAAGGGACAGCCAATCGATGTACTACGAGCAGTACTTC
TRBJ1-3	.	15	TRBV10-3	.	CAISEGGNSGNTIYF	TGTGCCATCAGTGAGGGGGGGAACTCTGGAAACACCATATATTTT
TRBJ2-1	.	16	TRBV12-5	.	CASGLDTGSSYNEQFF	TGTGCTAGTGGTTTGGACACAGGTAGCTCCTACAATGAGCAGTTCTTC
TRBJ2-7	few	15	TRBV27	TRBD2	CASSLVAGALYEQYF	TGTGCCAGCAGTTTAGTAGCGGGAGCGTTATACGAGCAGTACTTC
TRBJ2-2	.	18	TRBV21-1	.	CASSKDEDATPNTGELFF	TGTGCCAGCAGCAAAGACGAGGATGCAACGCCGAACACCGGGGAGCTGTTTTTT
TRBJ2-5	once	18	TRBV27	TRBD2	CASSLRWSPSSGRETQYF	TGTGCCAGCAGTTTAAGGTGGTCGCCGAGTAGCGGGAGGGAGACCCAGTACTTC
TRBJ2-1	.	11	TRBV18	.	CASSVNNEQFF	TGTGCCAGCTCAGTCAATAATGAGCAGTTCTTC
TRBJ2-1	.	17	TRBV9	TRBD2	CASSYSPTSGIYNEQFF	TGTGCCAGCAGCTACAGCCCGACTAGCGGGATTTACAATGAGCAGTTCTTC
TRBJ2-7	.	14	TRBV9	.	CASSGGLASYEKYF	TGTGCCAGCAGCGGCGGTTTAGCTAGCTATGAGAAGTACTTC
TRBJ2-7	.	12	TRBV2	.	CASRDNSYEQYF	TGTGCCAGCAGGGACAACTCCTACGAGCAGTACTTC
TRBJ2-2	.	13	TRBV5-4	.	CASSPVPAGELFF	TGTGCCAGCAGCCCCGTCCCCGCCGGGGAGCTGTTTTTT
TRBJ2-2	.	15	TRBV7-2	TRBD1	CASSRDRANTGELFF	TGTGCCAGCAGCCGGGACAGGGCGAACACCGGGGAGCTGTTTTTT
TRBJ1-5	.	13	TRBV27	.	CASRGLSNQPQHF	TGTGCCAGCAGGGGGCTTAGCAATCAGCCCCAGCATTTT
TRBJ1-2	.	15	TRBV7-3	.	CASSLTGGGSYGYTF	TGTGCCAGCAGCTTAACGGGGGGCGGGAGCTATGGCTACACCTTC
TRBJ2-3	once	13	TRBV28	.	CASSLDNTDTQYF	TGTGCCAGCAGTCTTGACAACACAGATACGCAGTATTTT
TRBJ2-5	.	16	TRBV5-1	.	CASSLSKTGSQETQYF	TGCGCCAGCAGCTTGTCCAAAACAGGGTCCCAAGAGACCCAGTACTTC
TRBJ2-1	.	17	TRBV7-9	TRBD2	CASTFHGLAGTGNEQFF	TGTGCCAGCACCTTCCACGGACTAGCGGGAACTGGCAATGAGCAGTTCTTC
TRBJ2-7	.	15	TRBV7-2	.	CASSLTRTYSYEQYF	TGTGCCAGCAGCCTGACGCGGACTTACTCCTACGAGCAGTACTTC
TRBJ2-1	few	18	TRBV4-2	TRBD2	CASSQDLRTSYSYNEQFF	TGTGCCAGCAGCCAAGACTTAAGGACTAGTTACTCCTACAATGAGCAGTTCTTC
TRBJ2-5	.	14	TRBV4-2	.	CASSRAGLGETQYF	TGTGCCAGCAGCCGGGCGGGATTGGGAGAGACCCAGTACTTC
TRBJ2-1	.	16	TRBV5-6	.	CASSPVGTYSYNEQFF	TGTGCCAGCAGCCCCGTTGGGACATATTCCTACAATGAGCAGTTCTTC
TRBJ1-2	.	12	TRBV29-1	.	CSVERQGYGYTF	TGCAGCGTTGAAAGGCAGGGCTATGGCTACACCTTC
TRBJ2-2	.	14	TRBV27	TRBD2	CASSGLARTGELFF	TGTGCCAGCAGTGGACTAGCCCGCACCGGGGAGCTGTTTTTT
TRBJ2-1	few	15	TRBV9	TRBD2	CASSGTSSSYNEQFF	TGTGCCAGCAGCGGGACTAGTAGCTCCTACAATGAGCAGTTCTTC
TRBJ1-1	.	13	TRBV2	.	CGWADVMNTEAFF	TGTGGTTGGGCTGACGTTATGAACACTGAAGCTTTCTTT
TRBJ1-4	.	16	TRBV15	.	CATSRDSRIGSEKLFF	TGTGCCACCAGCAGAGATAGCCGGATAGGGAGTGAAAAACTGTTTTTT